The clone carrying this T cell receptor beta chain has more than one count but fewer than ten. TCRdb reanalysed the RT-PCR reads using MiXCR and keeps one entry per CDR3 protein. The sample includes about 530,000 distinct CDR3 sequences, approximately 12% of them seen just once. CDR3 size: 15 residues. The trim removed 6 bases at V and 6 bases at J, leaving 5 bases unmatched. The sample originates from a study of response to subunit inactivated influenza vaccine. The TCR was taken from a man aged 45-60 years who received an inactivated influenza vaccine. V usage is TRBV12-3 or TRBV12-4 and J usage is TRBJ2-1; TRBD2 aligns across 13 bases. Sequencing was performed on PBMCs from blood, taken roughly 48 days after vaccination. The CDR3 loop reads CASRGWTSGSNEQFF. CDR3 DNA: TGTGCCAGCAGGGGTTGGACTAGCGGGAGCAATGAGCAGTTCTTC.